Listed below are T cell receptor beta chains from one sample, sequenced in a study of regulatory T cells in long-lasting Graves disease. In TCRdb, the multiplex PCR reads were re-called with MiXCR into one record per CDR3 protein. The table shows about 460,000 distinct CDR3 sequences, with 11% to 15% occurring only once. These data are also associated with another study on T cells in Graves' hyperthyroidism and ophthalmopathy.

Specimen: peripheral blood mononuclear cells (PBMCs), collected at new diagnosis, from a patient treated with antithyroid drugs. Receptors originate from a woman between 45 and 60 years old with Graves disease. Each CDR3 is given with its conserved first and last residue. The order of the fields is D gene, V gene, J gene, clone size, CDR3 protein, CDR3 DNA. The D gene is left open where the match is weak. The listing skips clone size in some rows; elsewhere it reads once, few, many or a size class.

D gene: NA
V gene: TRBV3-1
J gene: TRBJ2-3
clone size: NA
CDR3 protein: CASKQQTSTDTQYF
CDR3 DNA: TGTGCCAGCAAACAACAAACAAGCACAGATACGCAGTATTTT

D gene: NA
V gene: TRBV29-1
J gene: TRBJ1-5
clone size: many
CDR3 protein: CSVGSRGNQPQHF
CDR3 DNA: TGCAGCGTCGGAAGTAGGGGCAATCAGCCCCAGCATTTT

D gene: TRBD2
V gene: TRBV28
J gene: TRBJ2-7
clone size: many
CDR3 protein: CASSSPWTSGQGEQYF
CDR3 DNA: TGTGCCAGCAGTTCCCCTTGGACTAGCGGTCAGGGTGAGCAGTACTTC

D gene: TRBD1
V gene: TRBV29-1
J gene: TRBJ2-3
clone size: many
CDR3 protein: CSVGRTGRTDTQYF
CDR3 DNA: TGCAGCGTTGGGAGGACAGGGAGGACAGATACGCAGTATTTT

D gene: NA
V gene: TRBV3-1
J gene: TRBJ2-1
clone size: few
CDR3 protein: CASSPTIYNEQFF
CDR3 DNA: TGTGCCAGCAGCCCGACTATCTACAATGAGCAGTTCTTC

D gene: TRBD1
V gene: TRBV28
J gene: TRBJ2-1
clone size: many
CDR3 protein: CASYKSDRVEQFF
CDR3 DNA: TGTGCCAGCTATAAATCGGACAGGGTTGAGCAGTTCTTC

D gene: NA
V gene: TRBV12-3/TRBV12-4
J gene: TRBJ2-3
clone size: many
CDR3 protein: CASSLWGDSTDTQYF
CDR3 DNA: TGTGCCAGCAGCCTTTGGGGGGACAGCACAGATACGCAGTATTTT

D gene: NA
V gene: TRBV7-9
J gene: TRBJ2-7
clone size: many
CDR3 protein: CASSLTRQALFSYEQYF
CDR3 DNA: TGTGCCAGCAGCTTAACGAGACAGGCCCTGTTCTCCTACGAGCAGTACTTC

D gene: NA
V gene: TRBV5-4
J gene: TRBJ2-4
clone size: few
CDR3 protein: CASSFSTSAIQYF
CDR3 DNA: TGTGCCAGCAGCTTTTCGACCTCCGCCATTCAGTACTTC

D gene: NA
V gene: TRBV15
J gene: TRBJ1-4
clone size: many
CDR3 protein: CATSRGPSEKLFF
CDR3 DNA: TGTGCCACCAGCAGAGGTCCAAGTGAAAAACTGTTTTTT

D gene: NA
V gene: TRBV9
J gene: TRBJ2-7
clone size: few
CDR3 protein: CASSVFEIPYEQYF
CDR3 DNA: TGTGCCAGCAGCGTCTTTGAAATACCCTACGAGCAGTACTTC

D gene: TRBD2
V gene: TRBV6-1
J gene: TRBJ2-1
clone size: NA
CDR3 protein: CASSELAGGSYNEQFF
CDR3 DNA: TGTGCCAGCAGTGAGCTAGCGGGAGGTTCCTACAATGAGCAGTTCTTC

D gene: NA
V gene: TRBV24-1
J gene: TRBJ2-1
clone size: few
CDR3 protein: CATSARQSSYNEQFF
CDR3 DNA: TGTGCCACCAGTGCTCGTCAAAGCTCCTACAATGAGCAGTTCTTC

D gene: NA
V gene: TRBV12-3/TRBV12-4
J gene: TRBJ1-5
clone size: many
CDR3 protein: CASSFRSNQPQHF
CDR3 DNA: TGTGCCAGCAGTTTCCGTAGCAATCAGCCCCAGCATTTT

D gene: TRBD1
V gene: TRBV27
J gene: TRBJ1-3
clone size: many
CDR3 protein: CASSFRAGTAGNTIYF
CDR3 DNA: TGTGCCAGCAGTTTCCGAGCCGGGACAGCTGGAAACACCATATATTTT

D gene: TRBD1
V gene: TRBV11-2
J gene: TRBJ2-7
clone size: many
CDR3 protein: CASSPNSYRGDYEQYF
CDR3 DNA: TGTGCCAGCAGCCCAAATTCCTACAGGGGGGACTACGAGCAGTACTTC

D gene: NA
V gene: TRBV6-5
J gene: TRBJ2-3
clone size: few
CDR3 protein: CASSYERKGTDTQYF
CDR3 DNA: TGTGCCAGCAGTTATGAGCGGAAAGGGACAGATACGCAGTATTTT

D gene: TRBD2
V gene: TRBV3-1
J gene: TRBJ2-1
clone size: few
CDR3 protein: CASSPVGGSSYNEQFF
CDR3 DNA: TGTGCCAGCAGCCCCGTGGGCGGGAGCTCCTACAATGAGCAGTTCTTC

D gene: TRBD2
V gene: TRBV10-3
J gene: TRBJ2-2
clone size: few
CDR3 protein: CAIRPRENLHGELFF
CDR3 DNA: TGTGCCATCAGACCGCGGGAGAACCTACACGGGGAGCTGTTTTTT

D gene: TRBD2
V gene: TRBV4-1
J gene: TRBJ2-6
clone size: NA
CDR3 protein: CASSPGSGRVSGANVLTF
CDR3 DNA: TGCGCCAGCAGCCCCGGTAGCGGGAGAGTCTCTGGGGCCAACGTCCTGACTTTC

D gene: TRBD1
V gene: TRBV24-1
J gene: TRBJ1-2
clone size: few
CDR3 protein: CATSDDRGGGYTF
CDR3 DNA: TGTGCCACCAGTGATGACAGGGGTGGCGGCTACACCTTC

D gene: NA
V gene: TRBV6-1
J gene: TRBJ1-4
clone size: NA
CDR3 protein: CASSGGLLNEKLFF
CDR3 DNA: TGTGCCAGCAGTGGGGGACTTCTTAATGAAAAACTGTTTTTT

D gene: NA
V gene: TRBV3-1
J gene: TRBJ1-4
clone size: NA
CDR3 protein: CASSQDLRPGANEKLFF
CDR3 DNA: TGTGCCAGCAGCCAAGATTTGCGTCCCGGGGCTAATGAAAAACTGTTTTTT

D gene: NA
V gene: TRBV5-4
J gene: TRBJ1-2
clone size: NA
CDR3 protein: CASSLATTGNYGYTF
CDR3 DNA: TGTGCCAGCAGCTTGGCGACTACAGGGAACTATGGCTACACCTTC

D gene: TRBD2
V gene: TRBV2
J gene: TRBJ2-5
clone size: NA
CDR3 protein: CASSDTSGSMAQYF
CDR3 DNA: TGTGCCAGCAGTGACACTAGCGGGAGCATGGCCCAGTACTTC

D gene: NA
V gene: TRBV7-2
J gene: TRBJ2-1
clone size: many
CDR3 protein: CASSPREFRINEQFF
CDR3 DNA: TGTGCCAGCAGCCCGAGGGAGTTTAGGATCAATGAGCAGTTCTTC

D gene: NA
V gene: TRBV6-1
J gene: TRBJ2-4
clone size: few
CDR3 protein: CASSPTGLAKNIQYF
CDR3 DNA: TGTGCCAGCAGTCCCACGGGACTAGCCAAAAACATTCAGTACTTC

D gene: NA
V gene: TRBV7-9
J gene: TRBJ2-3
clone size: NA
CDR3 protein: CASSPYLSGTGTDTQYF
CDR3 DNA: TGTGCCAGCAGCCCGTACCTTAGCGGAACAGGCACAGATACGCAGTATTTT

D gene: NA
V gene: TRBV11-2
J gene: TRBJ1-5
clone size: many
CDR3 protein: CASSPGTPNQPQHF
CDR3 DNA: TGTGCCAGCAGCCCGGGGACACCTAATCAGCCCCAGCATTTT

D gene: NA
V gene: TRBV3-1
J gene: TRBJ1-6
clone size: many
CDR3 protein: CASSQDSGGYNSPLHF
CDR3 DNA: TGTGCCAGCAGCCAAGACTCGGGGGGCTATAATTCACCCCTCCACTTT

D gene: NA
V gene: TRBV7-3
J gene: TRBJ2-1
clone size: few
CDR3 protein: CASSFGAVSYNEQFF
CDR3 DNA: TGTGCCAGCAGCTTTGGGGCCGTCTCCTACAATGAGCAGTTCTTC

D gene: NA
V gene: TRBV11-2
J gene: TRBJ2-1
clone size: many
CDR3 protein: CASSLWGANEQFF
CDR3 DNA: TGTGCCAGCAGCTTATGGGGGGCCAATGAGCAGTTCTTC

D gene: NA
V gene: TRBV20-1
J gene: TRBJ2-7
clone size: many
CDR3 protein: CSARDMERVSSYEQYF
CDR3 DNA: TGCAGTGCTAGAGATATGGAGCGGGTCAGCTCCTACGAGCAGTACTTC

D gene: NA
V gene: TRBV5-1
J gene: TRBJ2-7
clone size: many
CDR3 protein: CASSLEGTLGDEQYF
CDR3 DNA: TGCGCCAGCAGCTTGGAGGGGACCCTGGGCGACGAGCAGTACTTC

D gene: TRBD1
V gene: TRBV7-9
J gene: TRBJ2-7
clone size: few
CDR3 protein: CASSLVEGARYEQYF
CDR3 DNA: TGTGCCAGCAGCTTAGTCGAGGGGGCGAGGTACGAGCAGTACTTC

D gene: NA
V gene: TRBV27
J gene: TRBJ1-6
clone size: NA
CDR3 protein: CASSLQGIYNSPLHF
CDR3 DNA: TGTGCCAGCAGTTTGCAGGGAATTTATAATTCACCCCTCCACTTT

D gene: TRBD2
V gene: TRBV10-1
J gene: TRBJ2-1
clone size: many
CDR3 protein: CASSGTSGISYNEQFF
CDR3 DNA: TGCGCCAGTTCCGGGACTAGCGGGATCTCCTACAATGAGCAGTTCTTC

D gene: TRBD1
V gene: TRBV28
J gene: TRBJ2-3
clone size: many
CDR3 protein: CASSYRGVPDTQYF
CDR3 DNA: TGTGCCAGCAGTTACAGGGGTGTACCAGATACGCAGTATTTT

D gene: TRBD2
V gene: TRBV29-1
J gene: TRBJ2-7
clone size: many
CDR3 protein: CSVEAPQGLAGIYEQYF
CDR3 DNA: TGCAGCGTTGAAGCCCCCCAGGGACTAGCGGGCATCTACGAGCAGTACTTC

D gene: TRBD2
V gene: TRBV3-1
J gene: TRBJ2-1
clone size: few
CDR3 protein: CASSQDTGWVAGKSSYNEQFF
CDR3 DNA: TGTGCCAGCAGCCAAGATACGGGGTGGGTAGCGGGGAAAAGCTCCTACAATGAGCAGTTCTTC

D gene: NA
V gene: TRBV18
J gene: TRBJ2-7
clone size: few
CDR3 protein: CASSRDQGAYEQYF
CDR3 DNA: TGTGCCAGCTCACGTGACCAGGGCGCCTACGAGCAGTACTTC